These 16 T cell receptor beta chains were sequenced from one sample in a study of neoadjuvant nivolumab and ipilimumab in lung cancer (dated by TCRdb to the early 2020s). Library preparation was by the immunoSEQ multiplex PCR assay. TCRdb holds this immuneACCESS table with in-frame rearrangements only. Some clones are missing; in checked studies, unresolved V genes explain under half, and the rest has no known cause. The sample table holds roughly 30,000 clones, of which around nine tenths were seen once. Around 5% of the sample goes to the ten largest clones. The time point label, read with the paper, signifies: at surgical resection after neoadjuvant nivolumab +/- ipilimumab. Here the sequenced sample was peripheral blood, taken after neoadjuvant nivolumab, alone or with ipilimumab, at or shortly before surgery. These receptors all stem from an adult with non-small cell lung cancer.

The V call is TRBV7-9, the J call TRBJ2-7; TRBD2 aligns across 8 bases. J lost 3 bases, V lost 3 bases, and 7 bases had no gene match. The CDR3 totals 15 residues. The V gene's germline CDR1 is SEHNR and CDR2 FQNEAQ (reference sequence). CDR3 coding DNA: TGTGCCAGCAGCTTCGGCGGGACTAGTGACTACGAGCAGTACTTC. This gives the protein CASSFGGTSDYEQYF.

V is TRBV9 and J is TRBJ2-3; 8 bases are a match to TRBD2. The V gene's germline CDR1 is SGDLS and CDR2 YYNGEE. CDR3 size: 15 residues. Unmatched junction bases numbered 4, after V lost 4 bases and J lost 0 bases. The CDR3 nucleotides read TGTGCCAGCAGCATCCGGGGGGGAAGCACAGATACGCAGTATTTT. It specifies CASSIRGGSTDTQYF.

This rearrangement joins TRBV9 to TRBJ2-1; D unclear. V lost 0 bases and J lost 4, with 11 bases in between. The length of the CDR3 is 15 residues. Germline assignment: CDR1 SGDLS and CDR2 YYNGEE. The CDR3 is CASSVGGSEYNEQFF. The DNA for the CDR3 is TGTGCCAGCAGCGTAGGCGGCTCAGAGTACAATGAGCAGTTCTTC.

The J gene is TRBJ1-2, the V gene TRBV13; 8 bases are shared with TRBD1. CDR3 length: 14 residues. The ends lost 2 bases at V and 5 bases at J; junction bases unmatched: 4. Germline V gene lookup returns CDR1 PRHDT and CDR2 FYEKMQ (reference sequence). CDR3 residues: CASSLQQGGYGYTF. The CDR3 coding sequence is TGTGCCAGCAGCTTACAACAGGGGGGATATGGCTACACCTTC.

This rearrangement joins TRBV29-1 to TRBJ2-7; possibly TRBD1 for D (6 bases). Trimming cost V 6 bases and J 1 base, with 16 bases left between them. The CDR3 extends over 14 amino acids. CDR1 and CDR2 (germline): SQVTM, ANQGSEA. The chain's CDR3 is CSVLLGQGSYEQYF. CDR3 DNA sequence: TGCAGCGTCCTCTTGGGACAAGGATCCTACGAGCAGTACTTC.

The J gene is TRBJ2-2, the V gene TRBV6-1; D is ambiguous. The CDR3 sequence is 11 residues long. V shed 7 bases and J shed 5 bases, with 5 bases lying between them. CDR1 MNHNS and CDR2 SASEGT come from the germline V gene. This CDR3 is CASTLTGELFF. The CDR3 DNA is TGTGCCAGCACCCTGACCGGGGAGCTGTTTTTT.

The rearrangement links TRBV5-4 to TRBJ1-3; the D is unclear. The CDR3 runs to 12 residues. The V end lost 4 bases, the J end lost 3 bases, and 5 bases lay between the germline ends. Germline-derived CDR1 and CDR2 are SGHNT and YYREEE (reference sequence). The CDR3 DNA is TGTGCCAGCAGCGGAGATGGAAACACCATATATTTT. Translation: CASSGDGNTIYF.

This sequence joins TRBV6-1 and TRBJ1-1; D is uncertain. V was cut by 1 base and J by 0 bases, with 9 bases left in between. Germline V lookup: CDR1 MNHNS, CDR2 SASEGT. The CDR3 is made up of 15 amino acids. CDR3 DNA: TGTGCCAGCAGTGAAGGAGACGTTATGAACACTGAAGCTTTCTTT. Translation gives CASSEGDVMNTEAFF.

The chain uses TRBV5-1 and TRBJ2-1; no reliable D call. The CDR3 covers 12 residues. The germline V gene has CDR1 SGHRS and CDR2 YFSETQ. Deletions cut 0 bases from V and 8 bases from J, with 6 bases between. CDR3 region: CASSLDLDEQFF. The CDR3 region has the DNA TGCGCCAGCAGCTTGGACTTAGATGAGCAGTTCTTC.

This clone turned up a few times. The chain couples TRBV6-5 to TRBJ1-4; 8 positions agree with TRBD1. CDR3 length equals 15 residues. In germline, CDR1 is MNHEY, CDR2 SVGAGI. The trim removed 6 bases at V and 8 bases at J, leaving 11 bases unmatched. The CDR3 DNA reads as TGTGCCAGCAGGTTGTACCAGGGGGCAGTGGAAAAACTGTTTTTT. Its translation is CASRLYQGAVEKLFF.

The V and J genes are TRBV14 and TRBJ1-2, with no clear D. V lost 0 bases and J 3 bases, leaving 14 bases between the germline ends. The CDR3 length is 16 residues. Germline assignment: CDR1 SGHDN and CDR2 FVKESK. CDR3 DNA sequence: TGTGCCAGCAGCCAAGATCGGACTCAGAGGGACTATGGCTACACCTTC. It codes for CASSQDRTQRDYGYTF. The full variable domain, with the rest looked up from reference TRBV14 and TRBJ1-2, is EAGVTQFPSHSVIEKGQTVTLRCDPISGHDNLYWYRRVMGKEIKFLLHFVKESKQDESGMPNNRFLAERTGGTYSTLKVQPAELEDSGVYFCASSQDRTQRDYGYTFGSGTRLTVV.

This chain connects TRBV5-4 to TRBJ1-6; TRBD1 is a possible D gene (5 bases). CDR3 size: 15 residues. Per the germline V gene, CDR1 is SGHNT and CDR2 is YYREEE (reference sequence). V lost 2 bases and J lost 7, with 13 bases in between. The DNA for the CDR3 is TGTGCCAGCAGCTTAGGGACTCTAGGGAATTCACCCCTCCACTTT. Amino acids: CASSLGTLGNSPLHF.

This rearrangement joins TRBV5-4 to TRBJ1-6; D is uncertain. The CDR3 is 17 residues long. Trimming removed 4 bases at V and 2 bases at J, with 16 bases between. CDR1 is SGHNT and CDR2 is YYREEE in the germline V gene (reference sequence). CDR3 DNA sequence: TGTGCCAGCAGCCTGCGGGGAGGGAGGCCCTATAATTCACCCCTCCACTTT. It translates to CASSLRGGRPYNSPLHF.

This clone turned up a few times. This rearrangement joins TRBV7-9 to TRBJ2-2; TRBD1 agrees at 11 bases. Germline V gene lookup returns CDR1 SEHNR and CDR2 FQNEAQ (reference sequence). The CDR3 length is 16 residues. The J segment lost 6 bases and the V segment lost 5 bases, leaving 8 bases of the junction unmatched. CDR3 region: CASSLGQGANSGELFF. CDR3 sequence (DNA): TGTGCCAGCAGCCTCGGACAGGGGGCTAACTCCGGGGAGCTGTTTTTT. The full variable domain, completed using reference TRBV7-9 and TRBJ2-2, is DTGVSQNPRHKITKRGQNVTFRCDPISEHNRLYWYRQTLGQGPEFLTYFQNEAQLEKSRLLSDRFSAERPKGSFSTLEIQRTEQGDSAMYLCASSLGQGANSGELFFGEGSRLTVL.

The chain is built from TRBV5-1 and TRBJ1-2, with D possibly matching TRBD1 (5 bases). CDR3 length: 14 residues. Germline V gene lookup returns CDR1 SGHRS and CDR2 YFSETQ. Trimming left V 4 bases short and J 5 bases short, with 15 bases between. DNA for the CDR3: TGCGCCAGCAGCCCGGGGGGGTCTTGGTATGGCTACACCTTC. This codes for CASSPGGSWYGYTF.

The chain employs TRBV4-1 and TRBJ2-7; 10 bases map to TRBD1. This CDR3 region has 14 residues. CDR1 and CDR2 (germline): MGHRA, YSYEKL. V lost 1 base to trimming and J lost 6 bases; unmatched junction nucleotides: 3. Here the CDR3 DNA reads TGCGCCAGCAGCCAAGCGACAGGGGGCGGCGAGCAGTACTTC. Translated, it gives CASSQATGGGEQYF.